This passage covers 31 T cell receptor beta chains from one sample sequenced in a study of Ad26.COV2.S vaccination and SARS-CoV-2 variants (dated by TCRdb to the early 2020s). This specimen's treatment or condition label, per the study, means: some 20 received Ad26.COV2.S at low or high dose, single or two shots; about 5 received placebo; per-sample allocation not given. For vaccine and placebo recipients, the sequenced repertoires came from samples collected on day 63 after the first injection. The method was the immunoSEQ multiplex PCR assay. TCRdb carries this immuneACCESS record with in-frame sequences only. Its versions omit some clonotypes, under half of them owing to an unresolved V gene in the studies checked, with the rest unexplained. The sample table contains approximately 350,000 clones; only one count was recorded for about nine tenths of them. The top ten hold about 3.5% of the sample.

The sample in question was peripheral blood, obtained in a trial of Ad26.COV2.S vaccine versus placebo. These receptors originate from a person aged 18-65 years who received the Ad26.COV2.S COVID-19 vaccine or a placebo.

The chain employs TRBV10-3 and TRBJ2-6; D may match TRBD1 or TRBD2 (5 bases each). Germline assignment: CDR1 ENHRY and CDR2 SYGVKD. The CDR3 extends over 14 amino acids. V was cut by 5 bases and J by 7 bases, with 12 bases left in between. The CDR3 loop reads CAISLSGQANVLTF. The CDR3 DNA sequence: TGTGCCATCAGTTTGTCGGGGCAAGCCAACGTCCTGACTTTC.

The genes are TRBV7-2 and TRBJ2-5; D remains ambiguous. From germline, CDR1 is SGHTA and CDR2 FQGNSA. The CDR3 consists of 12 residues. V was shortened by 1 base and J by 6 bases, with 6 bases between the two germline ends. In DNA form, the CDR3 reads TGTGCCAGCAGCTTAGGTTGGCAGACCCAGTACTTC. This sequence encodes CASSLGWQTQYF. The whole variable domain, remainder taken from reference TRBV7-2 and TRBJ2-5, is GAGVSQSPSNKVTEKGKDVELRCDPISGHTALYWYRQSLGQGLEFLIYFQGNSAPDKSGLPSDRFSAERTGGSVSTLTIQRTQQEDSAVYLCASSLGWQTQYFGPGTRLLVL.

The chain combines TRBV7-2 with TRBJ2-3; weak D call: TRBD1 (6 bases). Germline CDR1 SGHTA, CDR2 FQGNSA. The V end was cut by 5 bases, the J end by 0 bases, with 18 bases between. The CDR3 runs 17 residues. CDR3 nucleotides: TGTGCCAGCAGCCCGATCACAGGGTACACTAGCACAGATACGCAGTATTTT. Translating gives CASSPITGYTSTDTQYF.

This clone came up once. The V and J genes are TRBV5-6 and TRBJ1-5, with a tentative D call TRBD1 (5 bases). The germline V gene has CDR1 SGHDT and CDR2 YYEEEE. Trimming shortened V by 0 bases and J by 10 bases, and 11 bases separated the two germline ends. The CDR3 totals 13 residues. The DNA for the CDR3 is TGTGCCAGCAGCTTGGGGGGCCGCGTACCCCAGCATTTT. Translation gives CASSLGGRVPQHF.

The chain uses TRBV2 and TRBJ2-7; no definite D call. CDR3 length: 14 residues. From germline, CDR1 is SNHLY and CDR2 FYNNEI. V was cut by 5 bases and J by 0 bases, with 11 bases left in between. The CDR3 reads CASSSSPSSYEQYF. The CDR3 coding sequence is TGTGCCAGCAGTTCTAGTCCCTCCTCCTACGAGCAGTACTTC.

Remarks on this clone: Other nucleotide sequences in the sample specify the same CDR3. Here the CDR3 DNA reads TGCGCCAGCAGCTTGGAGGGGAGCTCCTACAATGAGCAGTTCTTC. This encodes CASSLEGSSYNEQFF. The chain recombines TRBV5-1 with TRBJ2-1, with D perhaps matching TRBD1 or TRBD2 (5 bases each). The CDR3 contains 15 residues. Germline assignment: CDR1 SGHRS and CDR2 YFSETQ. V shed 0 bases and J shed 0 bases, with 7 bases lying between them.

This clone showed up just a few times. The rearrangement uses TRBV7-9 and TRBJ2-3, with D unresolved. The germline V gene encodes CDR1 SEHNR and CDR2 FQNEAQ (reference sequence). The CDR3 extends over 12 amino acids. The V gene lost 1 base and the J gene lost 4 bases, with 3 bases spanning the gap. This chain's CDR3 is CASSLVADTQYF. CDR3 nucleotide sequence: TGTGCCAGCAGCTTAGTTGCAGATACGCAGTATTTT.

The genes are TRBV27 and TRBJ1-2; TRBD1 aligns across 9 bases. J gave up 4 bases and V 5 bases, and 11 bases lay outside the gene matches. The germline CDR1 and CDR2 sequences are MNHEY and SMNVEV (reference sequence). CDR3 length equals 16 residues. Here the CDR3 reads CASSVTGTGKAYGYTF. The DNA for the CDR3 is TGTGCCAGCAGTGTCACCGGGACAGGGAAGGCCTATGGCTACACCTTC.

This clone was observed a single time. The J gene is TRBJ1-1, the V gene TRBV9; D gene ambiguous. Per the germline V gene, CDR1 is SGDLS and CDR2 is YYNGEE. This CDR3 region has 18 residues. V was pared by 4 bases and J by 1 base, with 23 bases between. CDR3 nucleotides: TGTGCCAGCAGCATCCCATACGGGAACGAGGGCTCGAACACTGAAGCTTTCTTT. The encoded protein is CASSIPYGNEGSNTEAFF.

The chain has TRBV6-5 and TRBJ2-7; D gene unclear. CDR3 size: 14 residues. Looked up from germline, CDR1 is MNHEY and CDR2 is SVGAGI. V was pared by 7 bases and J by 3 bases, with 16 bases between. CDR3 sequence (DNA): TGTGCCAGCAAAACAGCTTTGGGCTACTACGAGCAGTACTTC. Its translation: CASKTALGYYEQYF.

The rearrangement joins TRBV2 to TRBJ2-5; 7 positions agree with TRBD1. This CDR3 has 15 amino acids. The ends lost 7 bases at V and 5 bases at J; junction bases unmatched: 13. The germline CDR1 and CDR2 sequences are SNHLY and FYNNEI. The DNA for the CDR3 is TGTGCCAGCAATTTCGGACAGGACCTGGGGGAGACCCAGTACTTC. It yields the protein CASNFGQDLGETQYF.

The gene calls are TRBV7-3 and TRBJ2-4; D is perhaps TRBD1 (6 bases). The V end was cut by 5 bases, the J end by 8 bases, with 13 bases between. CDR3 length: 13 amino acids. CDR1 and CDR2 (germline): SGHTA, FQGTGA. CDR3 DNA sequence: TGTGCCAGCAGCCCTACAGGGAGTGACATTCAGTACTTC. Encoded protein: CASSPTGSDIQYF. Looking up the rest from reference TRBV7-3 and TRBJ2-4 gives the full variable domain: GAGVSQTPSNKVTEKGKYVELRCDPISGHTALYWYRQSLGQGPEFLIYFQGTGAADDSGLPNDRFFAVRPEGSVSTLKIQRTERGDSAVYLCASSPTGSDIQYFGAGTRLSVL.

In regard to this clone: The sample has other DNA sequences that encode this CDR3 too. The chain combines TRBV7-9 with TRBJ1-2; the D is unclear. Germline CDR1 reads SEHNR; CDR2 reads FQNEAQ (reference sequence). Trimming stripped 5 bases from V and 7 bases from J, with 11 bases between. The CDR3 length is 12 residues. The CDR3 sequence: CASSLIQGGYTF. Written as DNA, the CDR3 is TGTGCCAGCAGCCTCATCCAAGGTGGCTACACCTTC.

This sequence joins TRBV6-5 and TRBJ1-1; 7 nucleotides align to TRBD1. Unmatched junction bases numbered 6, after V lost 0 bases and J lost 11 bases. Looked up from germline, CDR1 is MNHEY and CDR2 is SVGAGI. The CDR3 extends over 13 amino acids. CDR3 sequence (DNA): TGTGCCAGCAGTTACTCGCCACAGGGGAATGCTTTCTTT. Translated: CASSYSPQGNAFF.

The V gene is TRBV7-9, the J gene TRBJ2-3, with unresolved D. The CDR3 is made up of 15 amino acids. The germline V and J ends were trimmed by 3 bases and 0 bases, with 10 bases remaining between them. Germline CDR1 reads SEHNR; CDR2 reads FQNEAQ (reference sequence). This CDR3 is CASSFRFTSTDTQYF. DNA for the CDR3: TGTGCCAGCAGCTTCAGGTTTACTAGCACAGATACGCAGTATTTT.

V usage is TRBV15 and J usage is TRBJ2-5; D is perhaps TRBD1 (5 bases). CDR1 and CDR2 (germline): LNHNV, YYDKDF (reference sequence). The CDR3 runs to 15 residues. V lost 6 bases, J lost 4 bases, and 18 bases lay in between. CDR3 amino acids: CATRKGLGFGETQYF. The CDR3 bases are TGTGCCACCAGAAAGGGGTTGGGGTTCGGAGAGACCCAGTACTTC.

This sequence joins TRBV7-8 and TRBJ2-1; D ambiguous. The CDR3 runs to 11 residues. V lost 2 bases, J lost 7 bases, and 3 bases lay in between. The germline gives CDR1 SGHVS, CDR2 FQNEAQ. CDR3 protein: CASSLRNEQFF. In DNA, the CDR3 is TGTGCCAGCAGCTTAAGGAATGAGCAGTTCTTC.

The gene calls are TRBV4-2 and TRBJ2-3, with D possibly being TRBD2 (7 bases). Germline values: CDR1 LGHNA, CDR2 YNFKEQ. Trimming stripped 1 base from V and 4 bases from J, with 15 bases between. The CDR3 spans 16 residues. The CDR3 is CASSQGGGGGSDTQYF. The CDR3 DNA is TGTGCCAGCAGCCAAGGAGGAGGGGGAGGGTCAGATACGCAGTATTTT.

The gene calls are TRBV3-1 (or the pseudogene TRBV3-2) and TRBJ1-6, with 7 bases matching TRBD1. With 6 bases clipped from V and 6 bases from J, the junction kept 2 bases outside the gene matches. Germline CDR1 and CDR2: LGHDT and YNNKEL (reference sequence). This CDR3 has 13 residues. The CDR3 protein is CASRQGVNSPLHF. The CDR3 bases are TGTGCCAGCAGGCAGGGGGTTAATTCACCCCTCCACTTT.

This chain connects TRBV19 to TRBJ1-2, with D unresolved. V lost 11 bases and J lost 8, with 27 bases in between. The CDR3 runs to 15 residues. Germline CDR1 and CDR2: LNHDA and SQIVND (reference sequence). DNA of the CDR3: TGTGCCTGCGCCTGGCGATCAGCCTCGACTCAGGGCTACACCTTC. Amino acid sequence: CACAWRSASTQGYTF.

The CDR3 reads CASSGEGTSNQPQHF. CDR3 coding DNA: TGTGCCAGCAGCGGGGAGGGAACTTCTAATCAGCCCCAGCATTTT. V is TRBV7-8 and J is TRBJ1-5, with D unresolved. The V and J ends lost 5 bases and 4 bases respectively, with 15 bases between them. CDR1 is SGHVS, CDR2 FQNEAQ, per germline. The CDR3 length is 15 residues.

DNA for the CDR3: TGTGCCTGGACTTCGACGTTAGGGCTGACCGGGGAGCTGTTTTTT. Encoded protein: CAWTSTLGLTGELFF. The V call is TRBV30, the J call TRBJ2-2; D remains ambiguous. V was shortened by 4 bases and J by 5 bases, with 17 bases between the two germline ends. This CDR3 has 15 residues. CDR1 is GTSNPN, CDR2 SVGIG, per germline (reference sequence).

The rearrangement uses TRBV7-2 and TRBJ1-6; the D is unclear. With 3 bases removed from V and 13 bases from J, the gap between germline ends came to 16 bases. CDR3 size: 14 residues. Germline V lookup: CDR1 SGHTA, CDR2 FQGNSA. The CDR3 reads CASSFFSSAEPLHF. The CDR3, as DNA: TGTGCCAGCAGCTTTTTTAGTTCGGCTGAGCCCCTCCACTTT.

The gene calls are TRBV4-3 and TRBJ2-1; D remains ambiguous. V shed 4 bases and J shed 1 base, with 11 bases lying between them. CDR3 length: 15 amino acids. CDR1 and CDR2 (germline): LGHNA, YSLEER. DNA of the CDR3: TGCGCCAGCAGCCGACTGGGCAGGTCCTACAATGAGCAGTTCTTC. The encoded protein is CASSRLGRSYNEQFF.

The gene calls are TRBV5-1 and TRBJ2-2; weak D call: TRBD2 (5 bases). The CDR3 runs to 18 residues. Germline CDR1 SGHRS, CDR2 YFSETQ. V shed 6 bases and J shed 1 base, with 22 bases lying between them. The CDR3 nucleotides read TGCGCCAGCACCTTCATGTCGGTTGCAGGACTGAACACCGGGGAGCTGTTTTTT. Encoded protein: CASTFMSVAGLNTGELFF.

The J gene is TRBJ2-6, the V gene TRBV5-8; D ambiguous. Trimming removed 4 bases from V and 2 bases from J, with 10 bases in between. Germline CDR1 is SGHTS and CDR2 is YDEGEE. CDR3 length: 15 residues. CDR3 sequence reads: CASSVRLPGANVLTF. Written as DNA, the CDR3 is TGTGCCAGCAGCGTTCGACTGCCTGGGGCCAACGTCCTGACTTTC.

The genes are TRBV7-6 and TRBJ2-7; D ambiguous. The V gene lost 1 base and the J gene lost 0 bases, with 10 bases spanning the gap. Germline V CDR1 and CDR2: SGHVS, FNYEAQ. The CDR3 has 15 amino acids. The CDR3 region has the DNA TGTGCCAGCAGCTTAGATCGGTCGGACTCCTACGAGCAGTACTTC. Amino acids: CASSLDRSDSYEQYF.

This clone has only one observation. V is TRBV9 and J is TRBJ2-2, with 7 bases that match TRBD1. Germline CDR1 is SGDLS and CDR2 is YYNGEE. The CDR3 spans 17 residues. V shed 2 bases and J 6 bases; nucleotides not matched to a gene: 13. For the CDR3, the DNA is TGTGCCAGCAGCGTTCTGTATAGGACAGGAGGTCCCGGGGAGCTGTTTTTT. Translating gives CASSVLYRTGGPGELFF.

The V gene is TRBV19, the J gene TRBJ2-1; 10 nucleotides align to TRBD1. The CDR3 consists of 15 residues. Trimming cost V 6 bases and J 6 bases; bases outside gene matches: 8. Germline-derived CDR1 and CDR2 are LNHDA and SQIVND (reference sequence). The chain's CDR3 is CASRAGQGIGNEQFF. DNA for the CDR3: TGTGCCAGTAGGGCGGGACAGGGGATCGGCAATGAGCAGTTCTTC.

The CDR3, as DNA: TGTGCCAGTAGTAGGGGCGATGGACCCCTTAGCACAGATACGCAGTATTTT. Protein: CASSRGDGPLSTDTQYF. V usage is TRBV19 and J usage is TRBJ2-3, with D perhaps TRBD1 (5 bases). V was clipped by 4 bases and J by 0 bases, with 17 bases between them. Per the germline V gene, CDR1 is LNHDA and CDR2 is SQIVND (reference sequence). The CDR3 is 17 residues long.

The J gene is TRBJ2-2, the V gene TRBV7-9; D perhaps matches TRBD1 (5 bases). The V end lost 5 bases, the J end lost 0 bases, and 16 bases lay between the germline ends. Germline values: CDR1 SEHNR, CDR2 FQNEAQ (reference sequence). There are 17 residues in the CDR3. The CDR3 is CASSLPSDTPNTGELFF. The DNA for the CDR3 is TGTGCCAGCAGCCTCCCGTCGGACACTCCGAACACCGGGGAGCTGTTTTTT.